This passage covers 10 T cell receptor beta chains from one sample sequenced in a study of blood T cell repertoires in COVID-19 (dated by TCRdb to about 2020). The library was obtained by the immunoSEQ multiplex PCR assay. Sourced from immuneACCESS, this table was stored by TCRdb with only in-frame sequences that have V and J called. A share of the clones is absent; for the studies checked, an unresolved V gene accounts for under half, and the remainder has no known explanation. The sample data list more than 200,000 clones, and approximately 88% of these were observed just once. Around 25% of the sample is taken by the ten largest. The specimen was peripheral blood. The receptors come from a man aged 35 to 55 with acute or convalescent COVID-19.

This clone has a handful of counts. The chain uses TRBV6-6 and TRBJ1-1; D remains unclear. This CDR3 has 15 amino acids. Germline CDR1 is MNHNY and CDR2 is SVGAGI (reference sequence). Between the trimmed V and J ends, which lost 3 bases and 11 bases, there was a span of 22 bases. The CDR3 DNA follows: TGTGCCAGCAGTTATGAGGTCAGGACTCGGCCAACGGCTTTCTTT. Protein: CASSYEVRTRPTAFF.

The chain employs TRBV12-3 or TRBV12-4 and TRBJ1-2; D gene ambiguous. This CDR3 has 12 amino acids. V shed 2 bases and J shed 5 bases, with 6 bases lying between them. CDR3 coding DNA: TGTGCCAGCAGTTTACGGGAGTATGGCTACACCTTC. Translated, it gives CASSLREYGYTF.

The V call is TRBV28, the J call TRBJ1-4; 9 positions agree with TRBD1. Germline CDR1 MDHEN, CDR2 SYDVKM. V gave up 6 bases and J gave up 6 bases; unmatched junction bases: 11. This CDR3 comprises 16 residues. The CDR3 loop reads CASSGGGQGTDEKLFF. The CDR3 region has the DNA TGTGCCAGCAGCGGGGGCGGACAGGGGACAGATGAAAAACTGTTTTTT.

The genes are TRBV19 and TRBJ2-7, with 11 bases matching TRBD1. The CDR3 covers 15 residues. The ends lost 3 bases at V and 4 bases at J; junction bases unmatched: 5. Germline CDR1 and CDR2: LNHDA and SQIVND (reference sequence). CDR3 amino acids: CASSITGTGGYEQYF. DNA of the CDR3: TGTGCCAGTAGTATCACCGGGACAGGGGGATACGAGCAGTACTTC.

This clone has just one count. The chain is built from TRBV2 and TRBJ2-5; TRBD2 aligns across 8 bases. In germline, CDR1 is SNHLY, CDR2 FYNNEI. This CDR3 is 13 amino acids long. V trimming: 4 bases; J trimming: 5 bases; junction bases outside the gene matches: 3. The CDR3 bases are TGTGCCAGCAGTGCCAGCGGGAGTGAGACCCAGTACTTC. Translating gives CASSASGSETQYF.

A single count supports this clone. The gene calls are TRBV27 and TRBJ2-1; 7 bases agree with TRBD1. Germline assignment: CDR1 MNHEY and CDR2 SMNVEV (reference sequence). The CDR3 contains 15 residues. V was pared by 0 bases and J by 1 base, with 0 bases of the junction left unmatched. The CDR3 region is CASSLSTGSYNEQFF. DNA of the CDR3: TGTGCCAGCAGTTTATCGACAGGGTCCTACAATGAGCAGTTCTTC.

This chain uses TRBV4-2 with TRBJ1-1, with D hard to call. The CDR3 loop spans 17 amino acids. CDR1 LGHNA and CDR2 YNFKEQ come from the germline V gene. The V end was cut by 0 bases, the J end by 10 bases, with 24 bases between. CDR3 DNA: TGTGCCAGCAGCCAAGAGTTTGTGAACGGGATAAGATTGACAGCTTTCTTT. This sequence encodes CASSQEFVNGIRLTAFF.

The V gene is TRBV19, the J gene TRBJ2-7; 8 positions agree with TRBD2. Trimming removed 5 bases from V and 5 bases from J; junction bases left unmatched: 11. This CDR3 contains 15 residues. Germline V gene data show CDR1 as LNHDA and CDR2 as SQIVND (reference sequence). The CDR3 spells CASSGRLASRDEQYF. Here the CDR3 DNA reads TGTGCCAGTAGTGGACGACTAGCGTCTCGGGACGAGCAGTACTTC. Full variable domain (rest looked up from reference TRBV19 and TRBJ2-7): DGGITQSPKYLFRKEGQNVTLSCEQNLNHDAMYWYRQDPGQGLRLIYYSQIVNDFQKGDIAEGYSVSREKKESFPLTVTSAQKNPTAFYLCASSGRLASRDEQYFGPGTRLTVT.

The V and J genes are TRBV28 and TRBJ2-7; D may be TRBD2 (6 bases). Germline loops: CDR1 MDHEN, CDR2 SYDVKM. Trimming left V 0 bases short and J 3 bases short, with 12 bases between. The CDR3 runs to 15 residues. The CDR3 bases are TGTGCCAGCAGTTTATGGCGGGGTGTGGACTACGAGCAGTACTTC. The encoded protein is CASSLWRGVDYEQYF. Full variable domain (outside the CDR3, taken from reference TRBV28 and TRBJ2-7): DVKVTQSSRYLVKRTGEKVFLECVQDMDHENMFWYRQDPGLGLRLIYFSYDVKMKEKGDIPEGYSVSREKKERFSLILESASTNQTSMYLCASSLWRGVDYEQYFGPGTRLTVT.

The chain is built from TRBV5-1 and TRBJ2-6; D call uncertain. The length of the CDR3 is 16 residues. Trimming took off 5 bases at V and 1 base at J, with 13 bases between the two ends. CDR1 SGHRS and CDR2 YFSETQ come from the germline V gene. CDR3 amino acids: CASSSGSLSGANVLTF. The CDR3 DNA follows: TGCGCCAGCAGTTCGGGTAGTTTGTCTGGGGCCAACGTCCTGACTTTC. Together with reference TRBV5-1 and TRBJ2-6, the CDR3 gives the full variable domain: KAGVTQTPRYLIKTRGQQVTLSCSPISGHRSVSWYQQTPGQGLQFLFEYFSETQRNKGNFPGRFSGRQFSNSRSEMNVSTLELGDSALYLCASSSGSLSGANVLTFGAGSRLTVL.